This T cell receptor (beta chain) was retrieved from a study of neurological immune-mediated disorders. Regarding time point: longitudinal time-point 1 (baseline). Unsorted libraries used 2 million PBMCs kept at -80 degrees C. CDR1 is MNHEY, CDR2 SMNVEV, per germline (reference sequence). CDR3 length equals 17 residues. The cDNA was generated through 5'RACE incorporating 10-nucleotide random UMIs. TCRdb used MiXCR to reprocess the 5' RACE reads, holding one entry per CDR3 protein. The data show some 54,000 distinct CDR3 sequences, with 9.5% to 12% seen just once and about 6.6% held by the top ten. Whole-study results and caveats: Subjects shared no identical expanded-clone CDR3 amino acid sequences, suggesting private TCR-beta repertoires in all groups.

To note about this clonotype: Antigen: not known.

The source of this sequence is a male donor with HTLV-1-associated myelopathy (HAM/TSP). The specimen sequenced was PBMCs. The chain is built from TRBV27 and TRBJ2-6; no definite D call. The CDR3 DNA follows: TGTGTCAGTAGTCCCCGGGTTTATACCACTGGGGCCAACGTCCTGACTTTC. This codes for CVSSPRVYTTGANVLTF.